The 28 T cell receptor beta chains given below trace back to one sample, sequenced in a study of shared clonotypes between healthy human individuals. TCRdb's copy holds only in-frame clones and misses some; the assay was immunoSEQ multiplex PCR. This sample yields fewer than 3 million clones, of which 80% to 95% are seen a single time; around 0.35% belongs to the top ten. Source material: naive CD4+ T cells from PBMCs. Specified subset: CD45RA+ positively selected. These receptors came from a man between 18 and 35 years old in good health. Some clones in this sample may be carry-over from other donors' samples.

This clone was counted a few times. The chain carries TRBV15 and TRBJ1-1; 11 nucleotides agree with TRBD1. V gave up 3 bases and J gave up 6 bases; unmatched junction bases: 6. Germline V lookup: CDR1 LNHNV, CDR2 YYDKDF (reference sequence). The CDR3 runs to 15 residues. The CDR3 region is CATSRRTGGFAEAFF. DNA for the CDR3: TGTGCCACCAGCAGGCGGACAGGGGGCTTCGCTGAAGCTTTCTTT.

This chain links TRBV5-8 with TRBJ1-5; D ambiguous. In germline, CDR1 is SGHTS, CDR2 YDEGEE. The CDR3 is made up of 17 amino acids. With 0 bases removed from V and 7 bases from J, the gap between germline ends came to 20 bases. This chain's CDR3 is CASSLVLRASRRQPQHF. The CDR3 DNA reads as TGTGCCAGCAGCTTGGTCTTACGGGCTTCACGTCGCCAGCCCCAGCATTTT.

CDR3 protein: CASSPSQATDTQYF. CDR3 nucleotide sequence: TGTGCCAGCTCACCGAGTCAGGCAACAGATACGCAGTATTTT. The chain employs TRBV18 and TRBJ2-3, with D unclear. Trimming stripped 3 bases from V and 3 bases from J, with 10 bases between. The CDR3 is 14 amino acids. Germline values: CDR1 KGHSH, CDR2 LQKENI.

This CDR3 reads CASSLPGQTYEQYF. DNA for the CDR3: TGTGCCAGCAGTTTACCCGGACAGACCTACGAGCAGTACTTC. The chain has TRBV6-1 and TRBJ2-7; D perhaps matches TRBD1 (6 bases). Between the trimmed V and J ends, which lost 5 bases and 2 bases, there was a span of 13 bases. Germline V gene sequence: CDR1 MNHNS, CDR2 SASEGT. The CDR3 extends over 14 amino acids.

The genes are TRBV5-1 and TRBJ2-5; 11 nucleotides align to TRBD2. The CDR3 is 15 amino acids. The V gene end was trimmed by 1 base and the J gene end by 5 bases; junction bases not matched to a gene: 4. Germline values: CDR1 SGHRS, CDR2 YFSETQ. CDR3 coding DNA: TGCGCCAGCAGCTTGTCCTTAGCGGGGGGGGAGACCCAGTACTTC. This gives the protein CASSLSLAGGETQYF.

This clone appeared once. This chain joins TRBV5-8 and TRBJ1-4; TRBD1 matches at 9 bases. Germline CDR1 reads SGHTS; CDR2 reads YDEGEE. This CDR3 has 16 amino acids. V lost 3 bases, J lost 7 bases, and 10 bases stayed unmatched. For the CDR3, the DNA is TGTGCCAGCAGCTCCGGCCTCGGACAGGGGAGTGAAAAACTGTTTTTT. This encodes CASSSGLGQGSEKLFF.

The chain links TRBV6-1 to TRBJ1-2, with no clear D. The germline V gene encodes CDR1 MNHNS and CDR2 SASEGT. The CDR3 has 11 residues. With 5 bases removed from V and 2 bases from J, the gap between germline ends came to 3 bases. The CDR3 coding sequence is TGTGCCAGCAGTACGAACTATGGCTACACCTTC. Amino acid sequence: CASSTNYGYTF.

The genes are TRBV5-1 and TRBJ1-3, with a possible D match to TRBD1 (5 bases). Per germline, CDR1 SGHRS and CDR2 YFSETQ. Trimming took 1 base from V and 0 from J, leaving 17 bases between them. The CDR3 extends over 18 amino acids. The CDR3 protein is CASSLYVGARYSGNTIYF. The CDR3 coding sequence is TGCGCCAGCAGCTTGTACGTTGGGGCCAGATACTCTGGAAACACCATATATTTT.

The chain recombines TRBV19 with TRBJ1-1; TRBD1 is a possible D gene (5 bases). This CDR3 has 16 amino acids. CDR1 and CDR2 (germline): LNHDA, SQIVND (reference sequence). Trimming shortened V by 7 bases and J by 1 base, and 19 bases separated the two germline ends. CDR3 loop: CASTPFTRGGNTEAFF. CDR3 coding DNA: TGTGCCAGTACCCCATTTACGAGGGGCGGGAACACTGAAGCTTTCTTT.

As regards this clone: At one end the junction does not follow the germline gene, possibly because of a read error. J is TRBJ2-2 and V is TRBV28; no clear D. Germline assignment: CDR1 MDHEN and CDR2 SYDVKM. The CDR3 sequence is 13 residues long. The CDR3 loop is CASKRSKTGELFF. Here the CDR3 DNA reads TGTGCCAGCAAGCGTTCGAAAACCGGGGAGCTGTTTTTT.

This clone was seen a handful of times. The V gene is TRBV4-2, the J gene TRBJ1-5, with a possible D match to TRBD1 (6 bases). V lost 1 base, J lost 0 bases, and 10 bases lay in between. The CDR3 contains 16 residues. Germline V lookup: CDR1 LGHNA, CDR2 YNFKEQ. CDR3 coding DNA: TGTGCCAGCAGCCAAGGGACAGACTATAGCAATCAGCCCCAGCATTTT. Translated: CASSQGTDYSNQPQHF.

There are a few counts of this clone. This sequence joins TRBV28 and TRBJ1-2; D is ambiguous. This CDR3 is 13 amino acids long. Trimming shortened V by 8 bases and J by 0 bases, and 10 bases separated the two germline ends. In germline, CDR1 is MDHEN, CDR2 SYDVKM. The CDR3 region is CASLGFTNYGYTF. CDR3 nucleotides: TGTGCCAGCCTCGGCTTTACTAACTATGGCTACACCTTC.

The gene calls are TRBV14 and TRBJ2-2; 8 bases align to TRBD1. This CDR3 has 19 residues. Trimming took 0 bases from V and 2 from J; bases not matched to a gene: 11. Germline CDR1 is SGHDN and CDR2 is FVKESK. CDR3 region: CASSQETPGGIRNTGELFF. The DNA for the CDR3 is TGTGCCAGCAGCCAAGAGACCCCAGGGGGCATAAGAAACACCGGGGAGCTGTTTTTT. The variable domain in full, with the rest retrieved from reference TRBV14 and TRBJ2-2, is EAGVTQFPSHSVIEKGQTVTLRCDPISGHDNLYWYRRVMGKEIKFLLHFVKESKQDESGMPNNRFLAERTGGTYSTLKVQPAELEDSGVYFCASSQETPGGIRNTGELFFGEGSRLTVL.

The chain's CDR3 is CASSFIAGNTYEQYF. CDR3 nucleotide sequence: TGTGCCAGCAGCTTTATAGCGGGCAATACCTACGAGCAGTACTTC. The V and J genes are TRBV7-2 and TRBJ2-7; 7 bases are shared with TRBD2. The CDR3 runs to 15 residues. V trimming: 3 bases; J trimming: 2 bases; junction bases outside the gene matches: 7. In germline, CDR1 is SGHTA, CDR2 FQGNSA.

The rearrangement links TRBV30 to TRBJ1-1, with a weak D call TRBD1 (5 bases). Trimming cost V 5 bases and J 11 bases, with 27 bases left between them. This CDR3 is built from 15 residues. The germline CDR1 and CDR2 sequences are GTSNPN and SVGIG (reference sequence). The CDR3 sequence is CAWAKPGLNSVVAFF. The CDR3 region has the DNA TGTGCCTGGGCAAAACCGGGACTCAATTCCGTGGTGGCTTTCTTT.

The chain is built from TRBV9 and TRBJ2-7, with D possibly matching TRBD2 (6 bases). Germline lookup yields CDR1 SGDLS and CDR2 YYNGEE. The CDR3 totals 15 residues. The V and J ends lost 0 bases and 0 bases respectively, with 10 bases between them. The CDR3 protein is CASSVGPDYSYEQYF. The CDR3 region has the DNA TGTGCCAGCAGCGTAGGGCCGGACTACTCCTACGAGCAGTACTTC.

CDR3 region: CASSLEGQSYEQYF. The CDR3 region has the DNA TGCGCCAGCAGCTTGGAGGGACAGTCCTACGAGCAGTACTTC. The rearrangement joins TRBV5-1 to TRBJ2-7, with 7 bases fitting TRBD1. Per germline, CDR1 SGHRS and CDR2 YFSETQ. The CDR3 sequence is 14 residues long. The V gene end was trimmed by 0 bases and the J gene end by 1 base; junction bases not matched to a gene: 1.

The CDR3 DNA reads TGTGCCAGCAGCTCGTCTTTGAACACTGAAGCTTTCTTT. Its translation is CASSSSLNTEAFF. This chain joins TRBV11-2 and TRBJ1-1, with no clear D. The CDR3 loop spans 13 amino acids. Trimming took 4 bases from V and 0 from J, leaving 6 bases between them. The germline gives CDR1 SGHAT, CDR2 FQNNGV.

This clone was observed a single time. This sequence joins TRBV28 and TRBJ2-2, with D uncertain. The germline V and J ends were trimmed by 8 bases and 4 bases, with 11 bases remaining between them. This CDR3 has 13 residues. Per germline, CDR1 MDHEN and CDR2 SYDVKM. CDR3 sequence: CASQLAGTGELFF. Here the CDR3 DNA reads TGTGCCAGCCAGCTCGCCGGCACCGGGGAGCTGTTTTTT.

The chain is built from TRBV6-6 and TRBJ1-4; D unclear. Germline assignment: CDR1 MNHNY and CDR2 SVGAGI (reference sequence). The V end was cut by 5 bases, the J end by 5 bases, with 9 bases between. CDR3 length equals 13 residues. This CDR3 is CASSGRLNEKLFF. CDR3 coding DNA: TGTGCCAGCAGTGGACGGCTAAATGAAAAACTGTTTTTT.

V gene TRBV21-1 combines with J gene TRBJ2-7; the table's TRBD2 call for D was not verified on the DNA. TRBV21-1 is reported as a pseudogene. This CDR3 contains 18 residues. DNA of the CDR3: TGTGCCAGCAACAAGGCGGGGGTAGGGGGGACCCTCTCCTACGAGCAGTACTTC. Protein product: CASNKAGVGGTLSYEQYF.

The V gene is TRBV29-1, the J gene TRBJ1-1; 7 bases are a match to TRBD1. The CDR3 is made up of 18 amino acids. Germline lookup yields CDR1 SQVTM and CDR2 ANQGSEA. Unmatched junction bases numbered 25, after V lost 1 base and J lost 11 bases. The CDR3 reads CSVEVLYLDRVGLFTAFF. CDR3 nucleotide sequence: TGCAGCGTTGAAGTACTGTACCTCGACAGGGTGGGGCTATTTACGGCTTTCTTT.

The rearrangement links TRBV4-2 to TRBJ2-2, with 8 bases fitting TRBD2. Germline CDR1 is LGHNA and CDR2 is YNFKEQ. The CDR3 covers 16 residues. V was pared by 3 bases and J by 4 bases, with 7 bases of the junction left unmatched. CDR3 DNA sequence: TGTGCCAGCAGCCATGCGAGCGGGAGCGGCACCGGGGAGCTGTTTTTT. This translates into CASSHASGSGTGELFF.

This rearrangement joins TRBV7-9 to TRBJ1-4; 7 bases agree with TRBD1. CDR3 length: 14 amino acids. The germline gives CDR1 SEHNR, CDR2 FQNEAQ (reference sequence). Trimming removed 3 bases from V and 4 bases from J; junction bases left unmatched: 2. CDR3 region: CASSLDRFNEKLFF. CDR3 nucleotide sequence: TGTGCCAGCAGCTTGGACAGGTTTAATGAAAAACTGTTTTTT.

The chain has TRBV4-2 and TRBJ2-7; 7 nucleotides line up with TRBD2. After removal of 0 bases from V and 1 base from J, the junction contained 3 bases not matched to a gene. The CDR3 is 15 residues long. The germline V gene encodes CDR1 LGHNA and CDR2 YNFKEQ. CDR3 loop: CASSQDWEGSYEQYF. CDR3 bases: TGTGCCAGCAGCCAAGATTGGGAGGGATCCTACGAGCAGTACTTC.

The chain couples TRBV5-1 to TRBJ2-1; D may be TRBD2 (7 bases). The length of the CDR3 is 16 residues. V was clipped by 0 bases and J by 5 bases, with 15 bases between them. Germline V CDR1 and CDR2: SGHRS, YFSETQ. The CDR3 spells CASSLVGGPIDNEQFF. Written as DNA, the CDR3 is TGCGCCAGCAGCTTGGTCGGGGGGCCTATCGACAATGAGCAGTTCTTC.

The rearrangement links TRBV5-6 to TRBJ1-1; perhaps TRBD1 as D (5 bases). Germline V CDR1 and CDR2: SGHDT, YYEEEE. This CDR3 contains 15 residues. V shed 1 base and J shed 5 bases, with 15 bases lying between them. This chain's CDR3 is CASSLWGVDSTEAFF. The CDR3 coding sequence is TGTGCCAGCAGCTTGTGGGGGGTCGATTCGACTGAAGCTTTCTTT.

The V and J genes are TRBV30 and TRBJ1-6; 7 bases line up with TRBD1. The CDR3 has 15 residues. The J segment lost 3 bases and the V segment lost 2 bases, leaving 4 bases of the junction unmatched. Per the germline V gene, CDR1 is GTSNPN and CDR2 is SVGIG (reference sequence). The DNA for the CDR3 is TGTGCCTGGAGTTACAGGGGCGTCTATAATTCACCCCTCCACTTT. Residues: CAWSYRGVYNSPLHF.